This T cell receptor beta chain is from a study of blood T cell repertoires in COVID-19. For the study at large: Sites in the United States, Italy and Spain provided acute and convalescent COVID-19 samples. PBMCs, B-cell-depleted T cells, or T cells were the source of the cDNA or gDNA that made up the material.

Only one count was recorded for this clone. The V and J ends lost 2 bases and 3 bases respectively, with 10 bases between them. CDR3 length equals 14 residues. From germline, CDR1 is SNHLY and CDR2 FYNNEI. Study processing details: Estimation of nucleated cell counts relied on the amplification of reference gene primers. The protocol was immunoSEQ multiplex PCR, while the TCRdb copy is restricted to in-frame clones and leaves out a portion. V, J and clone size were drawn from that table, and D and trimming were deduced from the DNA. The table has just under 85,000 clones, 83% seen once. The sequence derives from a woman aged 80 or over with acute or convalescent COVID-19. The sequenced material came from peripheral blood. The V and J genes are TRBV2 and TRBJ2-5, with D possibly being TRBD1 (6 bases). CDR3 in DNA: TGTGCCAGCAGTGAATTTTACAGGGAAGAGACCCAGTACTTC. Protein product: CASSEFYREETQYF. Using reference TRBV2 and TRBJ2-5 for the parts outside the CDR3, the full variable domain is EPEVTQTPSHQVTQMGQEVILRCVPISNHLYFYWYRQILGQKVEFLVSFYNNEISEKSEIFDDQFSVERPDGSNFTLKIRSTKLEDSAMYFCASSEFYREETQYFGPGTRLLVL.